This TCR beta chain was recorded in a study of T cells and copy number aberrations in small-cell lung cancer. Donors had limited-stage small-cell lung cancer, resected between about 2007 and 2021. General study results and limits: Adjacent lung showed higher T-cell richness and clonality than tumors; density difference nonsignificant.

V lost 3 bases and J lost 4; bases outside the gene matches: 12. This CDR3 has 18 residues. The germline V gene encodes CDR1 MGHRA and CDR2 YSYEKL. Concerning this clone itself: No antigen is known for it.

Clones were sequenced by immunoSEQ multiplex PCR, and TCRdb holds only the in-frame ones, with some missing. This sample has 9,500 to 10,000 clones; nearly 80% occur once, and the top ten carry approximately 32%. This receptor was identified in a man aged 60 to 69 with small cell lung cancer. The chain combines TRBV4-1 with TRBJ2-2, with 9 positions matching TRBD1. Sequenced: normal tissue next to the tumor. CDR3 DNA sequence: TGCGCCAGCAGCCACCCTGGGGGCCGGACAGGGGTCACCGGGGAGCTGTTTTTT. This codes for CASSHPGGRTGVTGELFF.